The clone carrying this TCR beta chain was recorded once. The target antigen is unknown. The PCR was carried out with 60 Vbeta primers and 13 Jbeta primers. Produced via immunoSEQ multiplex PCR; TCRdb's table is partial and in-frame only. The sample shows over 95,000 clones, around 76% of them seen only once. The sample originates from a study of cytomegalovirus exposure and HLA in healthy donors. Study-level points and caveats: As a later analysis showed, a missense DCLRE1C variant was linked to trimming of TCR beta V- and J-genes.

CDR3 length: 16 residues. Germline lookup yields CDR1 MNHNS and CDR2 SASEGT. V was clipped by 4 bases and J by 12 bases; unmatched bases: 15. This receptor was obtained from a woman between 40 and 50 years old in good health and CMV-seropositive. Source material: PBMCs. The gene calls are TRBV6-1 and TRBJ1-6; TRBD1 matches at 7 bases. The CDR3 sequence: CASSVVDRAAVLPLHF. In DNA form, the CDR3 reads TGTGCCAGCAGTGTTGTCGACAGGGCCGCCGTTTTACCCCTCCACTTT.